The next 7 T cell receptor beta chains were all read from a single sample in a study of shared T cell receptors in the human thymus (dated by TCRdb to 2020 to 2022). Preparation of the library involved the immunoSEQ multiplex PCR assay. The table was pulled from immuneACCESS by TCRdb, which kept in-frame rearrangements only. Such tables lose some clones; where checked, under half of the loss comes from unresolved V genes, and the rest has no known cause. The sample table records under 700,000 clones; approximately 78% of these occur just once. About 0.013% of the sample rests with the top ten. These data were likewise used in another study, on human thymus T cells.

The source material was thymocytes. The receptor set was obtained from a boy under two years old with a congenital heart defect. Donor details come from another sample of the same person, matched by shared clones.

This clone has a single count. The chain carries TRBV6-6 and TRBJ2-1, with 13 bases lining up with TRBD2. The junction had 4 bases not matched to a gene; V was cut back by 2 bases and J by 6 bases. The germline gives CDR1 MNHNY, CDR2 SVGAGI (reference sequence). The CDR3 loop spans 16 amino acids. CDR3 DNA sequence: TGTGCCAGCAGTTACGGGACTAGCGGGAAGTCCAATGAGCAGTTCTTC. Residues: CASSYGTSGKSNEQFF.

This clone was observed a handful of times. The chain joins TRBV28 to TRBJ1-1, with 7 bases identical to TRBD1. Trimming took 6 bases from V and 2 from J; bases not matched to a gene: 9. This CDR3 is built from 15 residues. CDR1 is MDHEN, CDR2 SYDVKM, per germline. The CDR3 DNA reads TGTGCCAGCAGACTAAAGGGACAGAAAAACACTGAAGCTTTCTTT. As protein: CASRLKGQKNTEAFF.

The CDR3 DNA reads TGTGCCAGCAGCGTTAGTGAACTGTTGAACACTGAAGCTTTCTTT. Translation: CASSVSELLNTEAFF. V usage is TRBV11-3 and J usage is TRBJ1-1; D is uncertain. Trimming cost V 5 bases and J 0 bases, with 13 bases left between them. The CDR3 extends over 15 amino acids. The germline V gene encodes CDR1 SGHNT and CDR2 YENEEA.

CDR3: CASSQDRDREIDNEQFF. The CDR3 DNA reads TGTGCCAGCAGCCAAGATCGGGACAGGGAAATCGACAATGAGCAGTTCTTC. The V call is TRBV4-2, the J call TRBJ2-1; 9 bases align to TRBD1. CDR3 size: 17 residues. Trimming removed 0 bases from V and 5 bases from J; junction bases left unmatched: 8. Germline CDR1 is LGHNA and CDR2 is YNFKEQ.

V usage is TRBV4-1 and J usage is TRBJ1-2; D is uncertain. This CDR3 contains 17 residues. Between the trimmed V and J ends, which lost 0 bases and 2 bases, there was a span of 16 bases. The germline V gene has CDR1 MGHRA and CDR2 YSYEKL. CDR3 sequence: CASSQDWAAEGNYGYTF. DNA of the CDR3: TGCGCCAGCAGCCAAGATTGGGCCGCCGAGGGCAACTATGGCTACACCTTC.

This clone turned up a few times. The V call is TRBV11-2, the J call TRBJ2-1; the match to TRBD2 covers 7 bases. The germline gives CDR1 SGHAT, CDR2 FQNNGV. With V trimmed by 7 bases and J by 4 bases, 10 bases remained unmatched. This CDR3 region has 15 residues. The CDR3 protein is CASIPGAGEYNEQFF. CDR3 coding DNA: TGTGCCAGCATCCCCGGGGCGGGAGAGTACAATGAGCAGTTCTTC.

This sequence joins TRBV29-1 and TRBJ1-4; D is possibly TRBD1 (5 bases). Germline assignment: CDR1 SQVTM and CDR2 ANQGSEA. The V gene lost 2 bases and the J gene lost 8 bases, with 15 bases spanning the gap. The CDR3 is 14 residues long. The CDR3 coding sequence is TGCAGCGTTGAATTCGGGGCGGGGGGGGAAAAACTGTTTTTT. Translated: CSVEFGAGGEKLFF. Together with reference TRBV29-1 and TRBJ1-4, the CDR3 gives the full variable domain: SAVISQKPSRDICQRGTSLTIQCQVDSQVTMMFWYRQQPGQSLTLIATANQGSEATYESGFVIDKFPISRPNLTFSTLTVSNMSPEDSSIYLCSVEFGAGGEKLFFGSGTQLSVL.